These 26 T cell receptor beta chains share one sample of origin, sequenced in a study of Graves' ophthalmopathy and Graves' hyperthyroidism. Researchers took RNA transcripts and amplified TCR beta CDR3 regions from them. First-round RT-PCR with HTBI primers preceded a second-round multiplex PCR. TCRdb recomputed calls from the multiplex PCR reads with MiXCR, one row per CDR3 protein. The sample contains about 210,000 distinct CDR3 sequences, 25% to 35% of which appear only once. Sequencing was done on a sample of peripheral blood. The origin of the receptors is a man aged 45-60 years with Graves' ophthalmopathy.

The CDR3 DNA follows: TGTGCCAGCAGTTACTCGAAATTGACAGGGGAGACTCTAAGGCCCTACGAGCAGTACTTC. Translated, it gives CASSYSKLTGETLRPYEQYF. This chain connects TRBV6-2 or TRBV6-3 to TRBJ2-7; TRBD1 aligns across 8 bases. The CDR3 runs to 20 residues. Germline V gene lookup returns CDR1 MNHEY and CDR2 SVGEGT. Trimming took 0 bases from V and 2 from J; bases not matched to a gene: 18.

This clonotype has a count of ten or more. This chain connects TRBV20-1 to TRBJ2-5, with 8 positions matching TRBD2. The germline gives CDR1 DFQATT, CDR2 SNEGSKA (reference sequence). This CDR3 comprises 17 residues. V shed 2 bases, J shed 1 base, and the junction held 12 bases outside the gene matches. In nucleotides, the CDR3 is TGCAGTGCTAGACCCACGACTAGCGTGGGGCGCCAAGAGACCCAGTACTTC. Protein: CSARPTTSVGRQETQYF.

At least ten counts were recorded for this clonotype. V and J are TRBV5-1 and TRBJ2-7; TRBD2 matches 9 bases. Germline assignment: CDR1 SGHRS and CDR2 YFSETQ. The CDR3 has 15 amino acids. Trimming took 0 bases from V and 2 from J; bases not matched to a gene: 3. CDR3 sequence: CASSLAASGAYEQYF. The CDR3, as DNA: TGCGCCAGCAGCTTGGCGGCTAGCGGGGCCTACGAGCAGTACTTC.

The rearrangement joins TRBV7-2 to TRBJ1-6, with unresolved D. Trimming pared 3 bases from V and 10 bases from J, leaving 7 bases between. Germline V gene lookup returns CDR1 SGHTA and CDR2 FQGNSA. CDR3 length: 12 amino acids. The CDR3 here is CASSFPRSPLHF. The CDR3 DNA follows: TGTGCCAGCAGCTTCCCCAGGTCACCCCTCCACTTT.

The rearrangement links TRBV7-2 to TRBJ2-4, with 9 positions matching TRBD2. Germline-derived CDR1 and CDR2 are SGHTA and FQGNSA. V trimming: 3 bases; J trimming: 3 bases; junction bases outside the gene matches: 3. The CDR3 runs to 15 residues. CDR3 region: CASSLTSGVKNIQYF. The CDR3 bases are TGTGCCAGCAGCTTGACTAGCGGAGTCAAAAACATTCAGTACTTC.

This clonotype occurred many times. This chain uses TRBV6-5 with TRBJ2-7, with TRBD2 matching 7 bases. The CDR3 covers 13 residues. Trimming removed 8 bases from V and 5 bases from J; junction bases left unmatched: 9. The germline gives CDR1 MNHEY, CDR2 SVGAGI. The CDR3 nucleotides read TGTGCCAGCCGGCCAGCGGGAATCAACGAGCAGTACTTC. It is translated as CASRPAGINEQYF.

There are many counts of this clonotype. The CDR3 nucleotides are TGTGCCACCAGCCCGTCCTCAGAGGGACTAACTTTTAACGAGCAGTACTTC. Its protein is CATSPSSEGLTFNEQYF. The J gene is TRBJ2-7, the V gene TRBV15; 7 nucleotides agree with TRBD2. This CDR3 is 17 amino acids long. V lost 5 bases, J lost 5 bases, and 18 bases stayed unmatched. CDR1 and CDR2 from the germline V gene are LNHNV and YYDKDF (reference sequence). The full variable domain, completed using reference TRBV15 and TRBJ2-7, is DAMVIQNPRYQVTQFGKPVTLSCSQTLNHNVMYWYQQKSSQAPKLLFHYYDKDFNNEADTPDNFQSRRPNTSFCFLDIRSPGLGDTAMYLCATSPSSEGLTFNEQYFGPGTRLTVT.

This clonotype was found many times. Germline is not matched at one junction end, which may reflect a read error. The chain joins TRBV6-1 to TRBJ1-2; D call uncertain. Germline CDR1 MNHNS, CDR2 SASEGT. The CDR3 sequence is 14 residues long. DNA for the CDR3: TGTGCCAGCAGTGAAGAGGGAACAAGGCCCTGGGTCTCCTTC. It codes for CASSEEGTRPWVSF.

There are many counts of this clonotype. Relative to the germline gene, one junction end is altered; a read error may explain this. The chain recombines TRBV2 with TRBJ1-5; D is perhaps TRBD1 (5 bases). There are 15 residues in the CDR3. CDR1 is SNHLY and CDR2 is FYNNEI in the germline V gene. The CDR3 here is CASSPGGESNQPRHF. The DNA for the CDR3 is TGTGCCAGCAGCCCGGGGGGGGAGAGCAATCAGCCCCGGCATTTT.

This clonotype was recorded many times. The rearrangement uses TRBV5-5 and TRBJ2-7, with 7 bases matching TRBD2. The CDR3 totals 15 residues. J lost 4 bases, V lost 4 bases, and 11 bases had no gene match. The V gene's germline CDR1 is SGHKS and CDR2 YYEKEE (reference sequence). The CDR3 reads CASSPDGTIVYEQYF. The DNA of the CDR3 is TGTGCCAGCAGCCCCGACGGGACTATTGTTTACGAGCAGTACTTC.

This clonotype was seen a single time. V and J are TRBV19 and TRBJ2-4, with no clear D. CDR1 LNHDA and CDR2 SQIVND come from the germline V gene (reference sequence). The CDR3 contains 14 residues. The V gene lost 3 bases and the J gene lost 9 bases, with 15 bases spanning the gap. The CDR3 DNA sequence: TGTGCCAGTAGTATTCAGACCGACGGAGCCATTCAGTACTTC. Translating it yields CASSIQTDGAIQYF.

This clonotype was detected many times. Here the CDR3 DNA reads TGTGCCAGCAGTTATAACGCCCCGAACACTGAAGCTTTCTTT. It yields the protein CASSYNAPNTEAFF. The genes are TRBV6-6 and TRBJ1-1; D is ambiguous. The V end was cut by 3 bases, the J end by 1 base, with 9 bases between. The CDR3 is 14 residues long. In germline, CDR1 is MNHNY, CDR2 SVGAGI (reference sequence).

This clonotype was counted ten times or more. The chain employs TRBV29-1 and TRBJ2-7; D might be TRBD1 (6 bases). Germline assignment: CDR1 SQVTM and CDR2 ANQGSEA. Trimming took off 7 bases at V and 1 base at J, with 8 bases between the two ends. The CDR3 is made up of 11 amino acids. The CDR3 protein is CSAGQSYEQYF. The CDR3 DNA follows: TGCAGCGCCGGACAGTCCTACGAGCAGTACTTC.

This clonotype turned up a few times. CDR3 nucleotide sequence: TGTGCCAGCGCTTCCCCTGGAGAGTTCCCCTACGAGCAGTACTTC. Translation: CASASPGEFPYEQYF. The J gene is TRBJ2-7, the V gene TRBV18; D call uncertain. Trimming removed 8 bases from V and 2 bases from J, with 19 bases in between. The CDR3 has 15 residues. CDR1 is KGHSH and CDR2 is LQKENI in the germline V gene.

This clonotype was counted many times. This rearrangement joins TRBV7-8 to TRBJ1-1, with a weak D call TRBD1 (5 bases). CDR1 SGHVS and CDR2 FQNEAQ come from the germline V gene. V gave up 5 bases and J gave up 1 base, with 17 bases separating them. The CDR3 runs 16 residues. CDR3 DNA: TGTGCCAGCAGCCCCAGTGCAGGGCTCTCGAACACTGAAGCTTTCTTT. Its translation: CASSPSAGLSNTEAFF.

This clonotype appeared many times. This chain connects TRBV10-1 to TRBJ2-7; D may be TRBD2 (5 bases). Trimming removed 0 bases from V and 3 bases from J, with 6 bases in between. The germline CDR1 and CDR2 sequences are WNHNN and SYGVQD (reference sequence). The CDR3 spans 13 residues. CDR3 amino acids: CASSESLDYEQYF. The DNA of the CDR3 is TGCGCCAGCAGTGAGTCACTAGACTACGAGCAGTACTTC.

This clonotype showed up many times. V usage is TRBV6-1 and J usage is TRBJ1-1; tentatively, D is TRBD1 (6 bases). CDR1 and CDR2 (germline): MNHNS, SASEGT. This CDR3 region has 12 residues. Trimming took 2 bases from V and 12 from J, leaving 13 bases between them. The CDR3 reads CASSELAGEPFF. CDR3 sequence (DNA): TGTGCCAGCAGTGAATTGGCAGGGGAACCTTTCTTT.

This clonotype was seen many times. The rearrangement links TRBV27 to TRBJ2-4, with D tentatively TRBD2 (5 bases). The germline V gene has CDR1 MNHEY and CDR2 SMNVEV (reference sequence). The germline V and J ends were trimmed by 5 bases and 7 bases, with 21 bases remaining between them. The CDR3 length is 16 residues. CDR3 DNA: TGTGCCAGCAGTCTTATGTCGGACTCCCCCGGGAACATTCAGTACTTC. Its translation: CASSLMSDSPGNIQYF.

The chain is built from TRBV19 and TRBJ1-1; possible D gene TRBD1, 5 bases. V was pared by 7 bases and J by 2 bases, with 14 bases between. Looked up from germline, CDR1 is LNHDA and CDR2 is SQIVND (reference sequence). CDR3 length equals 14 residues. CDR3 sequence reads: CASKPGTPNTEAFF. CDR3 DNA: TGTGCCAGTAAACCCGGGACCCCCAACACTGAAGCTTTCTTT.

At least ten counts were recorded for this clonotype. The CDR3 DNA reads as TGTGCCAGCAGTTTAGCAGACCAGGACTACACAGATACGCAGTATTTT. Protein: CASSLADQDYTDTQYF. J is TRBJ2-3 and V is TRBV12-3 or TRBV12-4, with D tentatively TRBD2 (6 bases). This CDR3 has 16 residues. With 0 bases removed from V and 2 bases from J, the gap between germline ends came to 12 bases.

There are many counts of this clonotype. V gene TRBV28 combines with J gene TRBJ1-1; D remains unclear. The germline CDR1 and CDR2 sequences are MDHEN and SYDVKM. The CDR3 loop spans 11 amino acids. With 3 bases removed from V and 7 bases from J, the gap between germline ends came to 6 bases. CDR3: CASSFSIEAFF. As DNA, the CDR3 is TGTGCCAGCAGTTTTAGCATTGAAGCTTTCTTT. The full variable domain, with the rest looked up from reference TRBV28 and TRBJ1-1, is DVKVTQSSRYLVKRTGEKVFLECVQDMDHENMFWYRQDPGLGLRLIYFSYDVKMKEKGDIPEGYSVSREKKERFSLILESASTNQTSMYLCASSFSIEAFFGQGTRLTVV.

This clonotype came up many times. V usage is TRBV7-9 and J usage is TRBJ2-2; D perhaps matches TRBD2 (5 bases). The CDR3 length is 17 residues. Trimming pared 5 bases from V and 2 bases from J, leaving 18 bases between. The V gene's germline CDR1 is SEHNR and CDR2 FQNEAQ (reference sequence). The CDR3: CASSQPSWTRNTGELFF. CDR3 DNA sequence: TGTGCCAGCAGCCAACCCAGCTGGACTCGAAACACCGGGGAGCTGTTTTTT.

This clonotype was recorded many times. The chain links TRBV6-1 to TRBJ1-5; D is undetermined. V lost 1 base, J lost 4 bases, and 5 bases lay in between. This CDR3 spans 13 amino acids. Per the germline V gene, CDR1 is MNHNS and CDR2 is SASEGT. The CDR3 coding sequence is TGTGCCAGCAGTGAAGACTGGAATCAGCCCCAGCATTTT. Its translation: CASSEDWNQPQHF.

This clonotype was seen ten or more times. The V call is TRBV7-9, the J call TRBJ2-7; TRBD2 matches at 8 bases. V shed 3 bases and J 0 bases; nucleotides not matched to a gene: 7. The CDR3 runs 16 residues. Germline V CDR1 and CDR2: SEHNR, FQNEAQ (reference sequence). The CDR3 sequence is CASSLFLGLASYEQYF. The CDR3 nucleotides are TGTGCCAGCAGCTTGTTTCTAGGACTAGCCTCCTACGAGCAGTACTTC.

This clonotype was seen ten or more times. The chain combines TRBV7-2 with TRBJ2-7; unclear D gene. The CDR3 has 14 residues. Deletions cut 5 bases from V and 2 bases from J, with 13 bases between. Per germline, CDR1 SGHTA and CDR2 FQGNSA. CDR3 bases: TGTGCCAGCAGCCCGACCCGGATCGCCTACGAGCAGTACTTC. Encoded protein: CASSPTRIAYEQYF.

The CDR3 loop is CASSATGRGSNQPQHF. The CDR3 nucleotides read TGTGCCAGCAGTGCGACGGGGAGGGGTAGCAATCAGCCCCAGCATTTT. The chain joins TRBV12-3 or TRBV12-4 to TRBJ1-5, with D maybe TRBD1 (5 bases). This CDR3 is built from 16 residues. Trimming shortened V by 5 bases and J by 0 bases, and 14 bases separated the two germline ends.